This T cell receptor beta chain was recovered during a study of control samples from healthy donors and cancer patients. Generated by immunoSEQ multiplex PCR, the TCRdb table keeps only in-frame clones and is missing some. The table includes about 180,000 clones, around 89% detected once. The CDR3 consists of 16 residues. Germline V CDR1 and CDR2: SGHVS, FQNEAQ. With 5 bases clipped from V and 5 bases from J, the junction kept 13 bases outside the gene matches. The sample consisted of blood. The chain has TRBV7-8 and TRBJ2-5, with TRBD2 matching 8 bases. This clonotype was sampled from a woman aged 45-60 years in good health. CDR3 nucleotides: TGTGCCAGCAGCACTAACAGCGGGAGCGTTGGGGAGACCCAGTACTTC. It yields the protein CASSTNSGSVGETQYF.